This T cell receptor (beta chain) was recorded in a study of T-cell memory formation after mild COVID-19. CDR1 is SGHNT, CDR2 YYREEE, per germline (reference sequence). The CDR3 consists of 12 residues. V lost 9 bases and J 0 bases, leaving 7 bases between the germline ends. From the 5' RACE reads, TCRdb called clonotypes with MiXCR, one entry per CDR3 protein. The table has about 88,000 distinct CDR3 sequences, 20% to 30% seen once. This TCR came from a man aged 18 to 35 who had mild COVID-19 (a few samples of this study predate the infection). Cell type and time point are not known. The chain combines TRBV5-4 with TRBJ2-1; D remains ambiguous. Sample: PBMCs or a T cell subset sorted from them (not recorded which). The CDR3 protein is CAMESSYNEQFF. The DNA for the CDR3 is TGTGCCATGGAGAGCTCCTACAATGAGCAGTTCTTC.